The present T cell receptor beta chain was sequenced within a study of T cell responses to AZD1222 COVID-19 vaccine. The protocol was immunoSEQ multiplex PCR, while the TCRdb copy is restricted to in-frame clones and leaves out a portion. The sample comprises about 150,000 clones, more than 90% of which are singletons, and 15% to 20% rests with the top ten. With regard to this clone: Antigen specificity is unknown.

The CDR3 totals 14 residues. Germline-derived CDR1 and CDR2 are LNHDA and SQIVND (reference sequence). The V gene lost 7 bases and the J gene lost 0 bases, with 12 bases spanning the gap. Study-level results: Recipients of two AZD1222 doses showed rising Spike-specific TCR breadth and depth. Close to half of spike-specific TCRs reportedly recognize unmutated variant regions. Donors in the cohort were predominantly white British and more often female, and clonal diversity was possibly underestimated. No repertoire was sampled before or during the peak T cell response, only after it.

The sequence came from an adult in good health. This rearrangement joins TRBV19 to TRBJ1-1; unclear D gene. The sample in question was peripheral blood, obtained on day 0 of AZD1222 vaccination. The DNA for the CDR3 is TGTGCCAGTAAAGAGGGATCCGTGAACACTGAAGCTTTCTTT. This encodes CASKEGSVNTEAFF.